The clone carrying this T cell receptor (beta chain) was detected a few times. V dropped 3 bases and J dropped 0 bases, with 3 bases sitting between them. Germline loops: CDR1 MRHNA, CDR2 SNTAGT. The CDR3 runs 13 residues. The record originates from a study of blood T cell repertoires in COVID-19. Across the study: Specimens from acute and convalescent COVID-19 originated in the United States, Italy and Spain.

The participants were between roughly 18 and 100 years old and came from fewer than 25 US areas. Recovered participants had two consecutive negative NP/OP PCR tests, healthcare professional clearance, or symptom resolution. The assay was immunoSEQ multiplex PCR, and TCRdb's table has in-frame clones only and misses some. The sample records about 250,000 clones, 65% to 90% being singletons. The V gene is TRBV6-4, the J gene TRBJ1-5; D call uncertain. The specimen was PBMCs or T cells enriched from blood (not recorded which). This TCR derives from a man in his forties or fifties who had recovered from COVID-19. CDR3 sequence: CASSEYSNQPQHF. In nucleotides, the CDR3 is TGTGCCAGCAGTGAGTATAGCAATCAGCCCCAGCATTTT.